A selection of T cell receptor beta chains follows, all from one sample in a study of blood T cell repertoires in COVID-19. Profiling relied on immunoSEQ multiplex PCR, and the TCRdb table lists in-frame clones only, not all of them. The sample lists 300,000 to 400,000 clones, about 89% occurring once. Sample: PBMCs or T cells enriched from blood (not recorded which). The receptors come from a man aged 60-69 years who had recovered from COVID-19. Each CDR3 is given without its conserved first and last residue. A clone size is listed for some rows: how often the clone was seen (once, few, many), or a class if it is expanded.

size,length,V,CDR3
NA,12,TRBV9,ASSVGLGSNEQF
NA,9,TRBV6-5,ASKQEGGYT
NA,12,TRBV7-2,ASSLDRVGNIQY
NA,13,TRBV2,ASLQEGTGKETQY
NA,13,TRBV9,ASSLWTGGQEKLF
NA,14,TRBV24-1,ATSDLGHSNTGELF
once,14,TRBV7-2,ASSGRDRDEGYGYT
NA,13,TRBV7-9,ASSSPGLSYNEQF
NA,12,TRBV19,ASSLLGAYNEQF
NA,13,TRBV20-1,SASTGPKSSYEQY
NA,12,TRBV18,ASSPGRSTDTQY
NA,13,TRBV23-1,ASSQSQRGLYEQY
NA,12,TRBV18,ASSPGTGQETQY
once,13,TRBV3-1/TRBV3-2,ASSQDHKGDYEQY
NA,13,TRBV27,ASSAGQGANYGYT
NA,12,TRBV9,ASSVNGQNSGYT
NA,12,TRBV13,ASSLRGRVETQY